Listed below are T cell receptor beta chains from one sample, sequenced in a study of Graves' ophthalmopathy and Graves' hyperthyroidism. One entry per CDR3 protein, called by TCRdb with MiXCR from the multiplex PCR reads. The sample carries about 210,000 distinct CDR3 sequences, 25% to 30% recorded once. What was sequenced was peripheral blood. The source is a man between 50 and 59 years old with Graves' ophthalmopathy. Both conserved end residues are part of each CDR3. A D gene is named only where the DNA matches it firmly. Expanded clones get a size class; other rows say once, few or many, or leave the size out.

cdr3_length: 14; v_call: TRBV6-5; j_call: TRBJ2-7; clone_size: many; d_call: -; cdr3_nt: TGTGCCAGCAGTTACTCCAGGGACCCGGGAGAGCAGTACTTC; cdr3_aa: CASSYSRDPGEQYF
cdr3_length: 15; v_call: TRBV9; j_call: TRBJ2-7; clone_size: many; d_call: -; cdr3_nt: TGTGCCAGCAGCGTAGGGCTGGGGGCTTCCTACGAGCAGTACTTC; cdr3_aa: CASSVGLGASYEQYF
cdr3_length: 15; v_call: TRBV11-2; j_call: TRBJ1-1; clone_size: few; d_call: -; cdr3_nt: TGTGCCAGCAGCCCTAATAGGGCCATTGGCACTGAAGCTTTCTTT; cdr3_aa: CASSPNRAIGTEAFF
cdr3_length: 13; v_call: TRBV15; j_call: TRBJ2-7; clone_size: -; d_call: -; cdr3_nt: TGTGCCACCAGCGACAGACACTCCTACGAGCAGTACTTC; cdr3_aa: CATSDRHSYEQYF
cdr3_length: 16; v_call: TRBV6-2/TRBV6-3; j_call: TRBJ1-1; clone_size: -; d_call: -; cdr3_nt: TGTGCCAGCACTCTTCTCCGGGGGCAACAAAACACTGAAGCTTTCTTT; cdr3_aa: CASTLLRGQQNTEAFF
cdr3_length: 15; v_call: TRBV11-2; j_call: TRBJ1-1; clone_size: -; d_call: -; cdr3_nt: TGTGCCAGCAGCTTTTCGGCCGGGACACCTCAGAACGCTTTCTTT; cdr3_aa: CASSFSAGTPQNAFF
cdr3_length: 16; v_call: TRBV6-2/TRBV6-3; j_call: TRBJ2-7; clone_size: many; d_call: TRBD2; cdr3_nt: TGTGCCAGCAGTTCCCCACGGACTAGCGGGAGTCCCGAGCAGTACTTC; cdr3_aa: CASSSPRTSGSPEQYF
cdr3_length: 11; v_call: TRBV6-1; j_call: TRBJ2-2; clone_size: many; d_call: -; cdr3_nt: TGTGCCAGCACCCAGGGAGGGGAGCTGTTTTTT; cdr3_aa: CASTQGGELFF
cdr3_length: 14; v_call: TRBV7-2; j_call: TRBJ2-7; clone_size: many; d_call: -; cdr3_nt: TGTGCCAGCAGCCCGACGACGGCGTCCTACGAGCAGTACTTC; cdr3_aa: CASSPTTASYEQYF
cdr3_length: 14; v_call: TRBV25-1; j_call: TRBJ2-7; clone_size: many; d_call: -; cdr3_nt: TGTGCCAGCAGTCGAAATGGCCCGGGCTACGAGCAGTACTTC; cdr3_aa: CASSRNGPGYEQYF
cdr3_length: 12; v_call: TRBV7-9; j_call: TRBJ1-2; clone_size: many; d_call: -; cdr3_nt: TGTGCCAGCAGATTATCCCTGGGGGGCTACACCTTC; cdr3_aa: CASRLSLGGYTF
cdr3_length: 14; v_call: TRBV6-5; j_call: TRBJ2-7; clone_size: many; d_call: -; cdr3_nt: TGTGCCAGCAGTTACGGGGGCGCGGGCTACGAGCAGTACTTC; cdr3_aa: CASSYGGAGYEQYF
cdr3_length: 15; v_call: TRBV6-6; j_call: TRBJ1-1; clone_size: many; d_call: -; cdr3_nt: TGTGCCAGCAGTTACCCCGCAGGGGAGGTGACTGAAGCTTTCTTT; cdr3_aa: CASSYPAGEVTEAFF
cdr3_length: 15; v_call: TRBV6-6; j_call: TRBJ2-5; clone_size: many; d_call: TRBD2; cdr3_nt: TGTGCCAGCAGTACCAACCCGGGGGGAAGGGAGACCCAGTACTTC; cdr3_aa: CASSTNPGGRETQYF
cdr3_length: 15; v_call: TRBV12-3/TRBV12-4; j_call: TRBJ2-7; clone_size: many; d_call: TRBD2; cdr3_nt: TGTGCCAGCAGTTTTCAACTAGCGGGGTCCTACGAGCAGTACTTC; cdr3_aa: CASSFQLAGSYEQYF
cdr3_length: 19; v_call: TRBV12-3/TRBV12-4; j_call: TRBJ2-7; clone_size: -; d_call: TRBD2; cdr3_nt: TGTGCCAGCAGTTTTGGTCCCCCCGGGCTAGCGGGAAACTGGTACGAGCAGTACTTC; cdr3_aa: CASSFGPPGLAGNWYEQYF
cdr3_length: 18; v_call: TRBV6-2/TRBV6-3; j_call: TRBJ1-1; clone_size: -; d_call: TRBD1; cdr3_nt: TGTGCCAGCAGTTTCGAAGCCGGGACAGGGACCCTGAACACTGAAGCTTTCTTT; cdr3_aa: CASSFEAGTGTLNTEAFF
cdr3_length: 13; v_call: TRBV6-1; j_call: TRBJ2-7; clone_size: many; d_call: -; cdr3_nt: TGTGCCAGCAGTGAAGCGAGGCTACGCGAGCAGTACTTC; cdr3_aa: CASSEARLREQYF
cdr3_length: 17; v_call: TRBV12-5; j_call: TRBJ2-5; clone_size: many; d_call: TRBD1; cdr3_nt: TGTGCTAGTGGTTTGGAAGACACGACAGGGTTCCAAGAGACCCAGTACTTC; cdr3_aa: CASGLEDTTGFQETQYF
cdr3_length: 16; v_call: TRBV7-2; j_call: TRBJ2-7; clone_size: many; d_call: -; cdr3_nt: TGTGCCAGCAGCTTAGTAACTAGTTTGACGACTGGCGAGCAGTACTTC; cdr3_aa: CASSLVTSLTTGEQYF
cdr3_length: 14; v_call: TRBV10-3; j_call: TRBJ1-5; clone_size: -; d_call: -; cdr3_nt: TGTGCCATCAGTGAGAGGTCGGGCAGTCAGCCCCAGCATTTT; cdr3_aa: CAISERSGSQPQHF
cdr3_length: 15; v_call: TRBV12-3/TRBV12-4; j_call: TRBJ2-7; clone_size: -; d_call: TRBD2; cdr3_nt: TGTGCCAGCAGACTGACTAGCGGGATATCCTACGAGCAGTACTTC; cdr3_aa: CASRLTSGISYEQYF
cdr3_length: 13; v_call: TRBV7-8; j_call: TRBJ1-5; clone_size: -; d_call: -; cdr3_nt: TGTGCCAGCAGCGCCGCGGAGAATCAGCCCCAGCATTTT; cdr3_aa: CASSAAENQPQHF
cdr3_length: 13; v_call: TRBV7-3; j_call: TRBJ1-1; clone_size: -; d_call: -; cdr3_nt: TGTGCCAGCAGGCCAAGTGCGACCACTGAAGCTTTCTTT; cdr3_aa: CASRPSATTEAFF
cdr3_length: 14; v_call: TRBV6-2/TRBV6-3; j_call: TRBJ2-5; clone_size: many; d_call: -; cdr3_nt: TGTGCCAGCAGCTCCACAGGGCACCAAGAGACCCAGTACTTC; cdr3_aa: CASSSTGHQETQYF
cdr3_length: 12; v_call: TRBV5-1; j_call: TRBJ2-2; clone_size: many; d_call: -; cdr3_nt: TGCGCCAGCAGCAAGGACACCGGGGAGCTGTTTTTT; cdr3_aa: CASSKDTGELFF
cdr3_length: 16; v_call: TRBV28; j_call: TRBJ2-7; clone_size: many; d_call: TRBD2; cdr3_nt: TGTGCCAGCAGTTTACCCTCTTCTAGCGGGATCTACGAGCAGTACTTC; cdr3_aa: CASSLPSSSGIYEQYF
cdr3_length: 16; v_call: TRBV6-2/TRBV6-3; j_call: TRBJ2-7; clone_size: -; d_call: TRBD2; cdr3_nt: TGTGCCAGCAGTCTTAGACTAGCGGGAGTGGGTTTCGAGCAGTACTTC; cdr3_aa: CASSLRLAGVGFEQYF
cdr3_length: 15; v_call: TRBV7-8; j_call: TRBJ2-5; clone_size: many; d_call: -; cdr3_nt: TGTGCCAGCAGCTTAGGGGTCGGAAGGGCAGAGACCCAGTACTTC; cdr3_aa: CASSLGVGRAETQYF
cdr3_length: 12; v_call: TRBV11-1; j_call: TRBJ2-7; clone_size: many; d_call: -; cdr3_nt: TGTGCCAGCGGCTTACAGGGTAACGAGCAGTACTTC; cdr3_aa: CASGLQGNEQYF
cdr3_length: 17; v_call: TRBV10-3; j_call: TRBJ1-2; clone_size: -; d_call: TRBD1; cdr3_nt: TGTGCCATCCGCGGACAGGGGAGGCTCCCTTCAAACTATGGCTACACCTTC; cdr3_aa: CAIRGQGRLPSNYGYTF
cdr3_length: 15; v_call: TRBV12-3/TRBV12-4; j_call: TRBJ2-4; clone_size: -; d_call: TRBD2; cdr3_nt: TGTGCCAGCAGTAAGCGGGAGTCGGGCAAAAACATTCAGTACTTC; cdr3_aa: CASSKRESGKNIQYF
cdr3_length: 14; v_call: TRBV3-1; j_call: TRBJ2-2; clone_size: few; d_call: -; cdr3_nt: TGTGCCAGCAGCCCGCCCGACTTTACCGGGGAGCTGTTTTTT; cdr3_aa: CASSPPDFTGELFF